What follows are 19 T cell receptor beta chains derived from one specimen sequenced in a study of T-cell memory formation after mild COVID-19. Each CDR3 protein gets one entry after TCRdb re-called the 5' RACE reads with MiXCR. Here the sample spans around 300,000 distinct CDR3 sequences, approximately 15% being singletons. Sequencing was done on a sample of PBMCs or a T cell subset sorted from them (not recorded which). The receptors derive from a man aged 18 to 30 who had mild COVID-19 (a few samples of this study predate the infection). Cell type and time point are not known.

The V call is TRBV10-2, the J call TRBJ2-2, with no clear D. Trimming stripped 2 bases from V and 1 base from J, with 5 bases between. This CDR3 region has 14 residues. The germline CDR1 and CDR2 sequences are WSHSY and SAAADI. In DNA, the CDR3 is TGCGCCAGCAGTGAGCCGGGGAACACCGGGGAGCTGTTTTTT. It yields the protein CASSEPGNTGELFF.

This clonotype was seen only a few times. The V call is TRBV4-3, the J call TRBJ2-2; D is unresolved. V was shortened by 4 bases and J by 5 bases, with 11 bases between the two germline ends. Germline CDR1 LGHNA, CDR2 YSLEER. The CDR3 runs 14 residues. CDR3 DNA: TGCGCCAGCAGCCCAAATGTCATAACCGGGGAGCTGTTTTTT. It specifies CASSPNVITGELFF.

This clonotype has just a few counts. This chain's CDR3 is CASSRKWRLGYETQYF. The CDR3 DNA follows: TGTGCCAGCAGCCGTAAATGGAGACTAGGGTATGAGACCCAGTACTTC. This chain links TRBV7-2 with TRBJ2-5; maybe TRBD2 (6 bases). Trimming left V 5 bases short and J 5 bases short, with 21 bases between. The CDR3 runs 16 residues. CDR1 and CDR2 from the germline V gene are SGHTA and FQGNSA.

The chain links TRBV6-5 to TRBJ1-1; D ambiguous. The germline CDR1 and CDR2 sequences are MNHEY and SVGAGI. V dropped 2 bases and J dropped 3 bases, with 7 bases sitting between them. CDR3 length equals 13 residues. The DNA for the CDR3 is TGTGCCAGCAGTTACGGGAGGGACACTGAAGCTTTCTTT. Translating gives CASSYGRDTEAFF.

Ten or more counts support this clonotype. The CDR3 sequence is CASSPGLRDEQYV. Here the CDR3 DNA reads TGTGCCAGCAGCCCCGGGCTCAGGGACGAGCAGTACGTC. The chain carries TRBV5-5 and TRBJ2-7; D may be TRBD1 (5 bases). Looked up from germline, CDR1 is SGHKS and CDR2 is YYEKEE (reference sequence). Trimming removed 4 bases at V and 5 bases at J, with 13 bases between. The CDR3 consists of 13 residues.

This clonotype was seen only a few times. The gene calls are TRBV29-1 and TRBJ2-1; 8 positions match TRBD1. This CDR3 is built from 17 residues. CDR1 SQVTM and CDR2 ANQGSEA come from the germline V gene. After removal of 4 bases from V and 7 bases from J, the junction contained 18 bases not matched to a gene. The CDR3 loop is CSVGRSGGRTRRNEQFF. The CDR3 DNA reads as TGCAGCGTTGGACGATCAGGGGGCCGAACCAGGAGGAATGAGCAGTTCTTC.

The chain combines TRBV12-5 with TRBJ1-1; D is unresolved. Trimming cost V 3 bases and J 1 base, with 15 bases left between them. Germline loops: CDR1 LGHNT, CDR2 FRNRAP. This CDR3 has 16 amino acids. The CDR3 coding sequence is TGTGCTAGTGGTTTATCCCCGGGGTTTCAGAACACTGAAGCTTTCTTT. Its translation: CASGLSPGFQNTEAFF.

This clonotype showed up many times. This chain uses TRBV3-1 with TRBJ2-3, with D tentatively TRBD2 (5 bases). Germline V gene data show CDR1 as LGHDT and CDR2 as YNNKEL (reference sequence). With 6 bases removed from V and 6 bases from J, the gap between germline ends came to 16 bases. The CDR3 is 14 residues long. CDR3 sequence (DNA): TGTGCCAGCAGTTTGATATCCGGGGAGGATACGCAGTATTTT. Its protein product is CASSLISGEDTQYF.

This clonotype has a count of ten or more. The rearrangement joins TRBV12-3 or TRBV12-4 to TRBJ1-6, with D uncertain. With 10 bases removed from V and 10 bases from J, the gap between germline ends came to 17 bases. The CDR3 totals 13 residues. The CDR3 nucleotides read TGTGCCACCGGCCGCCGGGAGGGATCACCCCTCCACTTT. It yields the protein CATGRREGSPLHF.

The chain links TRBV20-1 to TRBJ1-1, with D unresolved. The CDR3 extends over 15 amino acids. Per germline, CDR1 DFQATT and CDR2 SNEGSKA (reference sequence). V was shortened by 0 bases and J by 2 bases, with 13 bases between the two germline ends. CDR3 DNA: TGCAGTGCTAGAGATCTATCCCCGGAAAACACTGAAGCTTTCTTT. Translated: CSARDLSPENTEAFF.

The CDR3 nucleotides read TGCAGCGGGTCCCAGGGCTGGGGTATGAACACTGAAGCTTTCTTT. It yields the protein CSGSQGWGMNTEAFF. The chain employs TRBV29-1 and TRBJ1-1; D possibly corresponds to TRBD1 (5 bases). V was trimmed by 7 bases and J by 0 bases, leaving 18 bases between them. This CDR3 has 15 amino acids. Germline V gene data show CDR1 as SQVTM and CDR2 as ANQGSEA.

The chain joins TRBV6-5 to TRBJ2-7, with D unresolved. CDR3 length equals 15 residues. V lost 6 bases and J 2 bases, leaving 17 bases between the germline ends. Germline V gives CDR1 MNHEY, CDR2 SVGAGI. The CDR3 here is CASRTIPLDAYEQYV. As DNA, the CDR3 is TGTGCCAGCAGGACGATACCCCTTGATGCCTACGAGCAGTACGTC.

Comments on this clonotype: One junction end disagrees with the germline gene, perhaps due to a read error. The chain uses TRBV9 and TRBJ2-5, with a possible D match to TRBD2 (5 bases). CDR1 and CDR2 from the germline V gene are SGDLS and YYNGEE. The CDR3 extends over 14 amino acids. CDR3: CSSSVWGDQETQYF. The CDR3 DNA sequence: TGTTCCAGCAGCGTATGGGGAGACCAGGAGACCCAGTACTTC.

The rearrangement uses TRBV3-1 and TRBJ1-1, with a tentative D call TRBD1 (5 bases). Trimming left V 1 base short and J 6 bases short, with 12 bases between. The CDR3 runs 14 residues. CDR1 is LGHDT and CDR2 is YNNKEL in the germline V gene (reference sequence). The CDR3 DNA is TGTGCCAGCAGCCAAGGAGAGGGGAGGGCTGAAGCTTTCTTT. Translation: CASSQGEGRAEAFF.

This clonotype was seen repeatedly, ten times or more. J is TRBJ1-2 and V is TRBV6-2 or TRBV6-3; no firm D call. The germline V gene has CDR1 MNHEY and CDR2 SVGEGT. V was clipped by 7 bases and J by 2 bases, with 14 bases between them. The CDR3 contains 14 residues. CDR3 in amino acids: CASTPSSVNYGYTF. CDR3 in DNA: TGTGCCAGCACCCCTTCCTCTGTAAACTATGGCTACACCTTC.

The chain links TRBV6-6 to TRBJ2-7, with D perhaps TRBD1 (5 bases). The germline V and J ends were trimmed by 2 bases and 3 bases, with 11 bases remaining between them. Germline lookup yields CDR1 MNHNY and CDR2 SVGAGI (reference sequence). CDR3 length: 14 residues. Written as DNA, the CDR3 is TGTGCCAGCAGTTACAACCCAGACAGCTACGAGCAGTACTTC. Translated, it gives CASSYNPDSYEQYF.

This clonotype was observed at least ten times. This chain uses TRBV7-2 with TRBJ2-5; no reliable D call. V was pared by 2 bases and J by 3 bases, with 7 bases between. Germline V gene lookup returns CDR1 SGHTA and CDR2 FQGNSA. The CDR3 runs 13 residues. The CDR3 protein is CASSLSWEETQYF. The CDR3 bases are TGTGCCAGCAGCTTAAGTTGGGAAGAGACCCAGTACTTC.

V is TRBV7-9 and J is TRBJ2-2, with D hard to call. V was cut by 4 bases and J by 1 base, with 10 bases left in between. The CDR3 contains 15 residues. Per germline, CDR1 SEHNR and CDR2 FQNEAQ (reference sequence). The CDR3 here is CASSSLWGNTGELFF. The DNA for the CDR3 is TGTGCCAGCAGCTCGCTTTGGGGGAACACCGGGGAGCTGTTTTTT.

The CDR3 region is CASSPASGGPRNEQFF. The DNA for the CDR3 is TGTGCCAGCAGCCCCGCTAGCGGGGGGCCGCGTAATGAGCAGTTCTTC. The chain couples TRBV28 to TRBJ2-1; 11 bases match TRBD2. This CDR3 comprises 16 residues. With 6 bases clipped from V and 7 bases from J, the junction kept 11 bases outside the gene matches. Germline CDR1 is MDHEN and CDR2 is SYDVKM.